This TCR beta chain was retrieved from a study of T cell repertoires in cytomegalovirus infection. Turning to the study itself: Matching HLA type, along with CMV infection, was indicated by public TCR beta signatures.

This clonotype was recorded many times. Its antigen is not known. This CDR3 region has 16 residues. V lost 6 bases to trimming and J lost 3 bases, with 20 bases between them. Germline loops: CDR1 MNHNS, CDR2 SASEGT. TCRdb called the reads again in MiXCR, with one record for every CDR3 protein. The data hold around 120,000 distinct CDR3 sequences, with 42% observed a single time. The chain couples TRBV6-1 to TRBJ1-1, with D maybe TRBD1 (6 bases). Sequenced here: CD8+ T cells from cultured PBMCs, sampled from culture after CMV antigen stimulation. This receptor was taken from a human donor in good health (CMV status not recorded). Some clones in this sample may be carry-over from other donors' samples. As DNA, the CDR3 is TGTGCCAGCAGCCCCCTGGGGGGGGCGGTGTACACTGAAGCTTTCTTT. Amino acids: CASSPLGGAVYTEAFF.